This T cell receptor (beta chain) emerged from a study of CD8+CD57+ T cells in acquired aplastic anemia. Study-wide context: 3.2 ug was the average amount of DNA from sorted CD4+ and CD8+ cells.

Genomic DNA, the template, was used for profiling of the TCR beta VDJ and CDR3. TCRdb re-analysed the reads in MiXCR, keeping a single row per CDR3 protein. The sample shows over 40,000 distinct CDR3 sequences, 63% of them seen only once. Flow cytometry had shown expanded CD8+CD57+ cells in the patients chosen for sequencing. CDR1 ENHRY and CDR2 SYGVKD come from the germline V gene. V lost 0 bases and J 6 bases, leaving 0 bases between the germline ends. The CDR3 extends over 12 amino acids. This chain connects TRBV10-3 to TRBJ1-6; D is unclear. This TCR came from a human donor with aplastic anemia. The sample was sorted CD4+, CD8+, or CD8+CD57+ T cells (not recorded which) from PBMCs. The CDR3, as DNA: TGTGCCATCAGTGAGTCTAATTCACCCCTCCACTTT. Translation gives CAISESNSPLHF.